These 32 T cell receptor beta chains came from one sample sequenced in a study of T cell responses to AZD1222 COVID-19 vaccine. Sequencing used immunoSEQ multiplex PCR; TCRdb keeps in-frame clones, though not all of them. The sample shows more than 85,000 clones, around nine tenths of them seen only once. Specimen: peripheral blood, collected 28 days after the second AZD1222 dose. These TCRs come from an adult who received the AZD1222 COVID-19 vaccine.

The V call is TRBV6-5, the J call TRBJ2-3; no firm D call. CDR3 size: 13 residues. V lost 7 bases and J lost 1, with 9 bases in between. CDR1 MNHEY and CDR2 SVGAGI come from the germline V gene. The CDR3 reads CASTSDGTDTQYF. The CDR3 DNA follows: TGTGCCAGCACCTCTGACGGCACAGATACGCAGTATTTT.

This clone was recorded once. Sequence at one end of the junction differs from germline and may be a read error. This CDR3 reads CASSLVTPRASF. The CDR3 DNA is TGTGCCAGCAGCTTAGTCACCCCCCGGGCTTCCTTC. The chain couples TRBV7-2 to TRBJ2-7; no definite D call. This CDR3 contains 12 residues. Germline V gene data show CDR1 as SGHTA and CDR2 as FQGNSA.

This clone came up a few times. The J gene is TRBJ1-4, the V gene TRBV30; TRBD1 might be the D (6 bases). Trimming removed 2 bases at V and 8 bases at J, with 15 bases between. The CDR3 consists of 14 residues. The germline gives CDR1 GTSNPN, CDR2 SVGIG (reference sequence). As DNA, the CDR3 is TGTGCCTGGAGTACCGACAGGCCCCCAGAAAAACTGTTTTTT. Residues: CAWSTDRPPEKLFF.

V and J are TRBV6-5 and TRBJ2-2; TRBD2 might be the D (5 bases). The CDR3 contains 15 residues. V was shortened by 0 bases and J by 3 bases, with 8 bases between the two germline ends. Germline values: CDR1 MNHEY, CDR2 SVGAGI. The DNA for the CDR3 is TGTGCCAGCAGTTACTCGAGGGCGTACACCGGGGAGCTGTTTTTT. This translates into CASSYSRAYTGELFF.

CDR3: CASSPGQGSQYGYTF. CDR3 bases: TGCGCCAGCAGCCCGGGACAGGGCTCCCAATATGGCTACACCTTC. The V and J genes are TRBV5-1 and TRBJ1-2, with TRBD1 identical over 9 bases. Germline-derived CDR1 and CDR2 are SGHRS and YFSETQ. CDR3 length: 15 residues. J gave up 5 bases and V 4 bases, and 9 bases lay outside the gene matches.

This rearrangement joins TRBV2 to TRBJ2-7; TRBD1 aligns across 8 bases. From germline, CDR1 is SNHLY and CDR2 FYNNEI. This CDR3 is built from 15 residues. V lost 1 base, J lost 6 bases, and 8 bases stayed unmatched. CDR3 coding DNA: TGTGCCAGCAGTGAAGTGGGGCTACAGGGGGTCGAGCAGTACTTC. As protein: CASSEVGLQGVEQYF.

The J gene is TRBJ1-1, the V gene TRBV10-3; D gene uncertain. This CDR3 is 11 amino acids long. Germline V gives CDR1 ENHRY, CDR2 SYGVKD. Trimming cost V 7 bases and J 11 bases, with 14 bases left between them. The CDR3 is CAIMDLGSAFF. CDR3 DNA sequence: TGTGCCATCATGGACCTCGGTTCGGCTTTCTTT.

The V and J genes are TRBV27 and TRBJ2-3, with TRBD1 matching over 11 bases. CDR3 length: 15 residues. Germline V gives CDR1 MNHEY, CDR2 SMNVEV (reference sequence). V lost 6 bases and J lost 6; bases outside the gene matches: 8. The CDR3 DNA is TGTGCCAGCAGCCTGGACAGGGGGCGCGGGGATACGCAGTATTTT. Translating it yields CASSLDRGRGDTQYF.

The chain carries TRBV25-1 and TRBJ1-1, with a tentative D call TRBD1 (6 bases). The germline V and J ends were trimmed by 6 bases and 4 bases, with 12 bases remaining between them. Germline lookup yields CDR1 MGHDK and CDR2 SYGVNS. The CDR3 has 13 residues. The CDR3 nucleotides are TGTGCCAGCAGGATGGGGGGCGGCACTGAAGCTTTCTTT. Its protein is CASRMGGGTEAFF.

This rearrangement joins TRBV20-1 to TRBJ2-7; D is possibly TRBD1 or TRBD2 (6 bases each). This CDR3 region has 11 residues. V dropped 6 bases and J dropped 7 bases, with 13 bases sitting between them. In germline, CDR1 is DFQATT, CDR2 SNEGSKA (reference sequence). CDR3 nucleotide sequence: TGCAGTGCACCGAGGGGGGTTGAGCAGTACTTC. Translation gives CSAPRGVEQYF.

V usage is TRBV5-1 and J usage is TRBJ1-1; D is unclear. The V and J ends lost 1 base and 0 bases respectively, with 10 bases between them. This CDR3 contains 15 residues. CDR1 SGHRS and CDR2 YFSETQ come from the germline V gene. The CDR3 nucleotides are TGCGCCAGCAGCTTGCGGAGGACCCTGAACACTGAAGCTTTCTTT. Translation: CASSLRRTLNTEAFF.

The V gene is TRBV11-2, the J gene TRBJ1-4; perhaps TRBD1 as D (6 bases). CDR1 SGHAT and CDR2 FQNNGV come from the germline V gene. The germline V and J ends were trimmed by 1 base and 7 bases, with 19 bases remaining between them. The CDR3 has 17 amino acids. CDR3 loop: CASSLATGKGSIEKLFF. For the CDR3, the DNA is TGTGCCAGCAGCTTAGCCACAGGGAAGGGTTCGATTGAAAAACTGTTTTTT.

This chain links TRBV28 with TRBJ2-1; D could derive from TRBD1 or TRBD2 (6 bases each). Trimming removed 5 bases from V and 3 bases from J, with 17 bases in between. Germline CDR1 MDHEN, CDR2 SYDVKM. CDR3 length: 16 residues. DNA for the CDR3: TGTGCCAGCAGTCCTTCCCGGAAGGGGGGCTACAATGAGCAGTTCTTC. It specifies CASSPSRKGGYNEQFF.

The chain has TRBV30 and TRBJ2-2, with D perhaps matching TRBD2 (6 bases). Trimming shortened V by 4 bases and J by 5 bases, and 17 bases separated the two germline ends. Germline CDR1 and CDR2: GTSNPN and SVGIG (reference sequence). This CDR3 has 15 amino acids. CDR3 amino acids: CAWIAADGITGELFF. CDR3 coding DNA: TGTGCCTGGATAGCGGCAGATGGGATTACCGGGGAGCTGTTTTTT.

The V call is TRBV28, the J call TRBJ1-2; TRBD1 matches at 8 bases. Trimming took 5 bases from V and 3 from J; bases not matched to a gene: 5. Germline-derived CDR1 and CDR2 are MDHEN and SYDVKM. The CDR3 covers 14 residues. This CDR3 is CASSRSDRDYGYTF. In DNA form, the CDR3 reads TGTGCCAGCAGTCGCTCGGACAGGGACTATGGCTACACCTTC.

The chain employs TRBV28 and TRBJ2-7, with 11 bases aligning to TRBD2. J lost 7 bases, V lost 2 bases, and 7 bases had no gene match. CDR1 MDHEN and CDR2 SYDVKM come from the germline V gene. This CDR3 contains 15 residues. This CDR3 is CASSLTLAGGYEQYF. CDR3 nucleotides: TGTGCCAGCAGTTTAACGCTAGCGGGAGGTTATGAGCAGTACTTC.

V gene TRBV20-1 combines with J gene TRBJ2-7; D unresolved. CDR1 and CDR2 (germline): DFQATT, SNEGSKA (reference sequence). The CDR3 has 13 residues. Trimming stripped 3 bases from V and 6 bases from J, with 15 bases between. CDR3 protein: CSASSGHTFEQYF. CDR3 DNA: TGCAGTGCTAGTTCCGGGCACACATTCGAGCAGTACTTC.

CDR3 in DNA: TGTGCCAGCAGTTTTGATGGCCTAATCGGGACCCAGTACTTC. Encoded protein: CASSFDGLIGTQYF. The chain joins TRBV28 to TRBJ2-5; D gene uncertain. Germline assignment: CDR1 MDHEN and CDR2 SYDVKM. V shed 3 bases and J shed 7 bases, with 15 bases lying between them. The CDR3 loop spans 14 amino acids.

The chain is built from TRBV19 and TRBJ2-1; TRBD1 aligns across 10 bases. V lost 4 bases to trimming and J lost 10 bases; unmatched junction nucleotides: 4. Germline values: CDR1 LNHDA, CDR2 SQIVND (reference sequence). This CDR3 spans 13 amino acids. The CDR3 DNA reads TGTGCCAGTAGTACGACAGGGGGCTGGGAGCAGTTCTTC. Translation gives CASSTTGGWEQFF.

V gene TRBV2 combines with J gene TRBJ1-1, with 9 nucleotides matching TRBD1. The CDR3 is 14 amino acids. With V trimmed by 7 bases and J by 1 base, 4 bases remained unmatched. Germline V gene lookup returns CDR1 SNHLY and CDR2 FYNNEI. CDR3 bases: TGTGCCAGCACAAGGACAGGGGCGAACACTGAAGCTTTCTTT. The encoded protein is CASTRTGANTEAFF.

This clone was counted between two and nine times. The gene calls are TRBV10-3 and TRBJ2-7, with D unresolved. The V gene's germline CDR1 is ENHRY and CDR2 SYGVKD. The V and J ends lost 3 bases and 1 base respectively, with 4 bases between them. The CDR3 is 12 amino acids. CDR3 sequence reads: CAISDKSYEQYF. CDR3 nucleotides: TGTGCCATCAGTGATAAATCCTACGAGCAGTACTTC.

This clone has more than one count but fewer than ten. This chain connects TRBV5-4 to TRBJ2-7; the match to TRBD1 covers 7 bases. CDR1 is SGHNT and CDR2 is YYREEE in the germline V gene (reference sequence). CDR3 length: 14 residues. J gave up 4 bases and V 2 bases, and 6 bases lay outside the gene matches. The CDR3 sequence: CASSLLGGRYEQYF. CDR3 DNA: TGTGCCAGCAGCTTATTAGGGGGCCGGTACGAGCAGTACTTC.

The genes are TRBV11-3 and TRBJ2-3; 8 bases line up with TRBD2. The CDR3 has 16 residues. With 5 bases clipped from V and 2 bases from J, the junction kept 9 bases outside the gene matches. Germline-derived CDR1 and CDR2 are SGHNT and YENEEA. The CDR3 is CASSDLSGANTDTQYF. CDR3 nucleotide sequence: TGTGCCAGCAGCGATCTTAGCGGGGCGAACACAGATACGCAGTATTTT.

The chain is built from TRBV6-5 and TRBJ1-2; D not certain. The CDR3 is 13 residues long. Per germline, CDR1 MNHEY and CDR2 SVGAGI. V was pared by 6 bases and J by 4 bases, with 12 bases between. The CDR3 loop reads CASSAVALYGYTF. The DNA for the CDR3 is TGTGCCAGCAGCGCGGTCGCTCTCTATGGCTACACCTTC.

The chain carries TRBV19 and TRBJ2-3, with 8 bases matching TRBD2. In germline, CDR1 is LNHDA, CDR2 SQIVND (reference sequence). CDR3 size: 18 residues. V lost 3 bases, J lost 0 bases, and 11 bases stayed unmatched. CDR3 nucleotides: TGTGCCAGTAGTATGGGCAGTAGCGGGAATCCTAGCACAGATACGCAGTATTTT. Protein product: CASSMGSSGNPSTDTQYF.

DNA for the CDR3: TGTGCCAGCAGTGAAGGGCAATTCAATTATCAGCCCCAGCATTTT. Translating it yields CASSEGQFNYQPQHF. This sequence joins TRBV6-1 and TRBJ1-5, with unresolved D. The CDR3 length is 15 residues. Looked up from germline, CDR1 is MNHNS and CDR2 is SASEGT. V was clipped by 1 base and J by 5 bases, with 12 bases between them.

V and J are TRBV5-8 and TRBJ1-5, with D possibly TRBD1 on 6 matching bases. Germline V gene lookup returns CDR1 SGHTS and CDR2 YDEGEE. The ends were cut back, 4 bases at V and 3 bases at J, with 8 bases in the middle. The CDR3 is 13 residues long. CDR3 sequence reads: CASSRQANQPQHF. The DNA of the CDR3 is TGTGCCAGCAGCCGACAGGCCAATCAGCCCCAGCATTTT.

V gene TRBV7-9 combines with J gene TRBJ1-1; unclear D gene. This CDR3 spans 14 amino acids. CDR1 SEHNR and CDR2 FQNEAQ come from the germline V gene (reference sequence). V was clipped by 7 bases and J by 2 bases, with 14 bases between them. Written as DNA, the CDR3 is TGTGCCAGCATCTTTGCGGGTAGTAACACTGAAGCTTTCTTT. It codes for CASIFAGSNTEAFF.

CDR3 nucleotide sequence: TGTGCCAGCAGCGGGCGGGCATATCAAGAGACCCAGTACTTC. Its protein product is CASSGRAYQETQYF. The chain recombines TRBV2 with TRBJ2-5; tentatively, D is TRBD2 (5 bases). This CDR3 has 14 residues. CDR1 and CDR2 (germline): SNHLY, FYNNEI. Trimming pared 6 bases from V and 2 bases from J, leaving 13 bases between.

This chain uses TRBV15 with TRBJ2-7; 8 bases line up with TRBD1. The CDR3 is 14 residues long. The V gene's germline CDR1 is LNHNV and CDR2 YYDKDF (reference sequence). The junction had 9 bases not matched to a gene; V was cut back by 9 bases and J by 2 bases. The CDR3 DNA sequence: TGTGCCACTGGAAACAGGGGGTCGACCTACGAGCAGTACTTC. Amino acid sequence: CATGNRGSTYEQYF.

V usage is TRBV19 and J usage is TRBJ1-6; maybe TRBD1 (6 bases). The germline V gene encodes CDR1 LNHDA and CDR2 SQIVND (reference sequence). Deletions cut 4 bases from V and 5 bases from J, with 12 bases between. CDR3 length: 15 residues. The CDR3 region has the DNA TGTGCCAGTAGTACGACAGGTGGTAATAATTCACCCCTCCACTTT. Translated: CASSTTGGNNSPLHF.

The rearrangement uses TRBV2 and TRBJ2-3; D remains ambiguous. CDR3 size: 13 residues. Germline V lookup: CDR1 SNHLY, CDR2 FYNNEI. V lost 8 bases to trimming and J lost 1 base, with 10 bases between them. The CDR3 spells CASVALRTDTQYF. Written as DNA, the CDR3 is TGTGCCAGCGTAGCATTACGCACAGATACGCAGTATTTT. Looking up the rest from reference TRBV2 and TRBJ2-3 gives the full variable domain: EPEVTQTPSHQVTQMGQEVILRCVPISNHLYFYWYRQILGQKVEFLVSFYNNEISEKSEIFDDQFSVERPDGSNFTLKIRSTKLEDSAMYFCASVALRTDTQYFGPGTRLTVL.